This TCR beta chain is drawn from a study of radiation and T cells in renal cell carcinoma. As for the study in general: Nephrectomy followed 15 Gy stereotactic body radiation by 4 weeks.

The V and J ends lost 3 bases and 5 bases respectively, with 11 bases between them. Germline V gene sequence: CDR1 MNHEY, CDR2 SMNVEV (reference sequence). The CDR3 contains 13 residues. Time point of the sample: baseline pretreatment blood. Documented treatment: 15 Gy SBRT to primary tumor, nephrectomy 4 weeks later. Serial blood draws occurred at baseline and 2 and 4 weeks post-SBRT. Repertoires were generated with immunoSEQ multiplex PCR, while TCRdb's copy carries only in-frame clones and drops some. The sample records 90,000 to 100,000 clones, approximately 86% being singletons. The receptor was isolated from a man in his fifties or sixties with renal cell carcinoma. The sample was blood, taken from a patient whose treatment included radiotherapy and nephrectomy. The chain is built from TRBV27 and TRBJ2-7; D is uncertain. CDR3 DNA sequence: TGTGCCAGCAGTTTGCGAAGGGCCGACGAGCAGTACTTC. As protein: CASSLRRADEQYF.